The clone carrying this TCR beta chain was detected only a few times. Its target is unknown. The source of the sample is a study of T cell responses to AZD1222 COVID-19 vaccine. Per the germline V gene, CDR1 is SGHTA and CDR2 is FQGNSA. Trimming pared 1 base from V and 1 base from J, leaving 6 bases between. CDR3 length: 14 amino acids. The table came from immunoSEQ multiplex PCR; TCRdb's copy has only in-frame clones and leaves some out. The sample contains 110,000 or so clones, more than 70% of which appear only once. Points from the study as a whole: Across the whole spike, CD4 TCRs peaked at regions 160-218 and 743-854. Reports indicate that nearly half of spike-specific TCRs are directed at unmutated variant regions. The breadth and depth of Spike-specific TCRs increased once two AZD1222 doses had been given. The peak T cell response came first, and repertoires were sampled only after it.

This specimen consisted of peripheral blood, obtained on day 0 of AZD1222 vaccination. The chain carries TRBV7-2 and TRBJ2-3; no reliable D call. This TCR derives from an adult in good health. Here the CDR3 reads CASSLDAGTDTQYF. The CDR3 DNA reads TGTGCCAGCAGCTTAGACGCTGGCACAGATACGCAGTATTTT.